This T cell receptor beta chain was profiled in a study of post-analysis software for immune sequencing data. Each TCR beta cDNA library carried unique molecular identifiers. TCRdb used MiXCR to reprocess the PCR reads, holding one entry per CDR3 protein. The data hold about 380,000 distinct CDR3 sequences, with approximately 38% observed a single time. Study observations and caveats: Included in a set of roughly five TRBV segments more frequent in patients than controls were TRBV5-6, TRBV5-1 and TRBV20-1.

CDR3 length equals 14 residues. Looked up from germline, CDR1 is SEHNR and CDR2 is FQNEAQ (reference sequence). V lost 5 bases and J 5 bases, leaving 12 bases between the germline ends. This clonotype appeared a single time. Its antigen is as yet unknown. The sequence came from a girl aged 10-17 years with multiple sclerosis. The chain is built from TRBV7-9 and TRBJ1-4; D is undetermined. Material for sequencing was blood. The CDR3 loop is CASSHPRENEKLFF. The CDR3 nucleotides are TGTGCCAGCAGCCACCCGAGGGAAAATGAAAAACTGTTTTTT.